The 32 T cell receptor beta chains presented below share a single source sample, sequenced in a study of memory CD4+ T cells and cytomegalovirus serostatus. The sort gate was single viable CD3+CD4+CD8-CD45RO+ cells for memory CD4+ T cells. TCRdb's table, derived via immunoSEQ multiplex PCR, lists solely in-frame clones and lacks some. The top ten clones hold 1% to 1.2% of a sample with around 50,000 clones, about 81% of them seen once. Sequenced sample: memory CD4+ T cells from blood. These receptors were collected from an adult in good health and CMV-seronegative.

The rearrangement links TRBV5-1 to TRBJ1-2; D unresolved. CDR3 length equals 13 residues. V was clipped by 0 bases and J by 6 bases, with 9 bases between them. The germline gives CDR1 SGHRS, CDR2 YFSETQ. In DNA, the CDR3 is TGCGCCAGCAGCTTGGAGAGGGTGGATGGCTACACCTTC. Amino acid sequence: CASSLERVDGYTF.

This chain uses TRBV19 with TRBJ2-7; D gene uncertain. V lost 4 bases and J lost 0, with 10 bases in between. In germline, CDR1 is LNHDA, CDR2 SQIVND (reference sequence). This CDR3 spans 14 amino acids. The CDR3, as DNA: TGTGCCAGTAGTAAGACTTCCACCTCCTACGAGCAGTACTTC. This sequence encodes CASSKTSTSYEQYF.

Only one count was recorded for this clone. The V gene is TRBV28, the J gene TRBJ1-2, with unresolved D. Germline V CDR1 and CDR2: MDHEN, SYDVKM. The CDR3 spans 13 residues. V lost 2 bases and J lost 1, with 5 bases in between. The CDR3 nucleotides are TGTGCCAGCAGTTTAAAGGGTAACTATGGCTACACCTTC. Residues: CASSLKGNYGYTF.

The rearrangement uses TRBV29-1 and TRBJ2-1; no definite D call. Germline values: CDR1 SQVTM, CDR2 ANQGSEA. The CDR3 sequence is 11 residues long. V lost 5 bases and J 6 bases, leaving 8 bases between the germline ends. In nucleotides, the CDR3 is TGCAGCGTTCGCCTGGCCAATGAGCAGTTCTTC. Translated: CSVRLANEQFF.

This clone was recorded once. CDR3 DNA sequence: TGTGCCAGCCAGGACTCGGTTGATCGGCCCCAGCATTTT. It yields the protein CASQDSVDRPQHF. V gene TRBV6-5 combines with J gene TRBJ1-5; D gene ambiguous. Germline CDR1 and CDR2: MNHEY and SVGAGI. The CDR3 consists of 13 residues. Trimming left V 8 bases short and J 9 bases short, with 17 bases between.

The chain combines TRBV11-3 with TRBJ2-3, with unresolved D. CDR1 is SGHNT, CDR2 YENEEA, per germline. With 0 bases removed from V and 4 bases from J, the gap between germline ends came to 8 bases. The CDR3 has 14 residues. The CDR3 spells CASSLDPRPDTQYF. Here the CDR3 DNA reads TGTGCCAGCAGCTTAGATCCCAGGCCAGATACGCAGTATTTT.

The chain recombines TRBV11-3 with TRBJ1-2; TRBD1 is a possible D gene (5 bases). CDR3 length: 13 residues. V shed 5 bases and J shed 5 bases, with 12 bases lying between them. Germline assignment: CDR1 SGHNT and CDR2 YENEEA. The CDR3 DNA sequence: TGTGCCAGCAGCACTGATCAGGGTTATGGCTACACCTTC. Translation gives CASSTDQGYGYTF.

The chain recombines TRBV28 with TRBJ2-1; 10 nucleotides align to TRBD2. V lost 6 bases to trimming and J lost 3 bases; unmatched junction nucleotides: 2. CDR1 and CDR2 (germline): MDHEN, SYDVKM. The CDR3 contains 14 residues. Here the CDR3 reads CASRLAGLYNEQFF. CDR3 DNA: TGTGCCAGCAGACTAGCGGGGCTCTACAATGAGCAGTTCTTC.

The genes are TRBV6-1 and TRBJ1-5, with D possibly being TRBD1 (5 bases). Trimming left V 1 base short and J 7 bases short, with 8 bases between. The CDR3 length is 13 residues. The germline V gene encodes CDR1 MNHNS and CDR2 SASEGT. In DNA, the CDR3 is TGTGCCAGCAGTGAAGAGGGGATGCAGCCCCAGCATTTT. Protein: CASSEEGMQPQHF.

V usage is TRBV29-1 and J usage is TRBJ2-5, with no clear D. Trimming cost V 6 bases and J 4 bases, with 12 bases left between them. Germline assignment: CDR1 SQVTM and CDR2 ANQGSEA. CDR3 length equals 12 residues. CDR3 sequence reads: CSVKTSRETQYF. CDR3 in DNA: TGCAGCGTCAAGACATCTCGAGAGACCCAGTACTTC.

V usage is TRBV30 and J usage is TRBJ2-7, with 8 nucleotides matching TRBD2. Germline lookup yields CDR1 GTSNPN and CDR2 SVGIG (reference sequence). V lost 2 bases, J lost 7 bases, and 13 bases stayed unmatched. The CDR3 is 15 residues long. CDR3 sequence reads: CAWSPYGRGAGEQYF. In DNA, the CDR3 is TGTGCCTGGAGTCCGTACGGGAGGGGAGCTGGTGAGCAGTACTTC.

The chain is built from TRBV7-9 and TRBJ2-5, with D perhaps matching TRBD1 or TRBD2 (7 bases each). The ends were cut back, 7 bases at V and 5 bases at J, with 20 bases in the middle. From germline, CDR1 is SEHNR and CDR2 FQNEAQ (reference sequence). CDR3 size: 15 residues. The CDR3 region is CASTPPQGEGETQYF. As DNA, the CDR3 is TGTGCCAGCACACCCCCGCAGGGGGAGGGGGAGACCCAGTACTTC.

The chain uses TRBV5-6 and TRBJ2-5; 13 nucleotides agree with TRBD2. Germline CDR1 is SGHDT and CDR2 is YYEEEE. This CDR3 is built from 16 residues. Trimming cost V 4 bases and J 0 bases; bases outside gene matches: 3. DNA of the CDR3: TGTGCCAGCAGCCCACTAGCGGGAGGGAACCAAGAGACCCAGTACTTC. It specifies CASSPLAGGNQETQYF.

The chain links TRBV27 to TRBJ1-4, with unresolved D. The germline V gene has CDR1 MNHEY and CDR2 SMNVEV (reference sequence). With 3 bases removed from V and 5 bases from J, the gap between germline ends came to 13 bases. CDR3 length equals 15 residues. CDR3 bases: TGTGCCAGCAGTTTCGGACGGCCTCCGAATGAAAAACTGTTTTTT. Encoded protein: CASSFGRPPNEKLFF. Looking up the rest from reference TRBV27 and TRBJ1-4 gives the full variable domain: EAQVTQNPRYLITVTGKKLTVTCSQNMNHEYMSWYRQDPGLGLRQIYYSMNVEVTDKGDVPEGYKVSRKEKRNFPLILESPSPNQTSLYFCASSFGRPPNEKLFFGSGTQLSVL.

The chain joins TRBV2 to TRBJ1-2; the match to TRBD1 covers 7 bases. This CDR3 is 13 amino acids long. J gave up 4 bases and V 11 bases, and 10 bases lay outside the gene matches. Germline-derived CDR1 and CDR2 are SNHLY and FYNNEI. The CDR3: CADDRVNSYGYTF. CDR3 in DNA: TGTGCCGACGACAGGGTAAACAGCTATGGCTACACCTTC.

The chain carries TRBV6-5 and TRBJ2-5, with D hard to call. Near its end, the DNA agrees better with TRBJ2-7, so the J call may be wrong. This CDR3 is built from 13 residues. Germline V gives CDR1 MNHEY, CDR2 SVGAGI. The CDR3 DNA reads as TGTGCCAGCAGTTACGGGCTATCCTACGAGCAGTACTTC. Translation gives CASSYGLSYEQYF.

This chain connects TRBV11-2 to TRBJ1-2; 7 bases are a match to TRBD1. Germline lookup yields CDR1 SGHAT and CDR2 FQNNGV. This CDR3 contains 12 residues. V was clipped by 5 bases and J by 8 bases; unmatched bases: 5. The CDR3 loop reads CASSARQGGYTF. The CDR3 DNA reads as TGTGCCAGCAGCGCCAGACAGGGAGGCTACACCTTC.

V and J are TRBV5-4 and TRBJ2-3; D possibly corresponds to TRBD2 (5 bases). CDR1 SGHNT and CDR2 YYREEE come from the germline V gene (reference sequence). This CDR3 region has 15 residues. V was cut by 1 base and J by 0 bases, with 9 bases left in between. The DNA for the CDR3 is TGTGCCAGCAGCTTGAAAGCGGATAGCACAGATACGCAGTATTTT. This encodes CASSLKADSTDTQYF.

The J gene is TRBJ2-5, the V gene TRBV5-1; D uncertain. The V and J ends lost 5 bases and 5 bases respectively, with 13 bases between them. In germline, CDR1 is SGHRS, CDR2 YFSETQ. CDR3 length equals 13 residues. Here the CDR3 reads CASSVKGTETQYF. CDR3 DNA sequence: TGCGCCAGCAGTGTTAAGGGCACGGAGACCCAGTACTTC.

This clone appeared a few times. The chain couples TRBV6-1 to TRBJ1-1; 7 bases map to TRBD1. This CDR3 is built from 12 residues. Trimming at V came to 6 bases and at J to 6 bases, leaving 4 bases not matched to a gene. CDR1 and CDR2 (germline): MNHNS, SASEGT. The CDR3 sequence is CASSDRVPEAFF. For the CDR3, the DNA is TGTGCCAGCAGCGACAGGGTCCCTGAAGCTTTCTTT.

This clone turned up a few times. The V gene is TRBV7-8, the J gene TRBJ2-7; D may be TRBD2 (5 bases). CDR1 is SGHVS, CDR2 FQNEAQ, per germline. The CDR3 contains 17 residues. Trimming removed 7 bases at V and 0 bases at J, with 22 bases between. The CDR3, as DNA: TGTGCCAGCACCCTCCAAGAGAGCGGAGCAGCCTCCTACGAGCAGTACTTC. Amino acid sequence: CASTLQESGAASYEQYF.

This sequence joins TRBV7-6 and TRBJ2-3; D ambiguous. The CDR3 has 14 amino acids. V was cut by 1 base and J by 0 bases, with 5 bases left in between. In germline, CDR1 is SGHVS, CDR2 FNYEAQ. CDR3 coding DNA: TGTGCCAGCAGCTTAGGACCGAGCACAGATACGCAGTATTTT. Protein product: CASSLGPSTDTQYF.

This sequence joins TRBV7-8 and TRBJ2-1; D possibly corresponds to TRBD2 (5 bases). The CDR3 contains 15 residues. V lost 6 bases, J lost 9 bases, and 21 bases lay in between. Per the germline V gene, CDR1 is SGHVS and CDR2 is FQNEAQ. This CDR3 reads CASRPLAKLYGEQFF. The CDR3 nucleotides are TGTGCCAGCAGACCTCTAGCAAAGCTCTATGGTGAGCAGTTCTTC.

The gene calls are TRBV18 and TRBJ2-7, with TRBD2 matching over 9 bases. Trimming removed 3 bases from V and 7 bases from J; junction bases left unmatched: 7. This CDR3 has 14 residues. Germline lookup yields CDR1 KGHSH and CDR2 LQKENI. CDR3 in DNA: TGTGCCAGCTCACCGGGGACTAGCCGTAGAGAGCAGTACTTC. Translating it yields CASSPGTSRREQYF.

This sequence joins TRBV7-9 and TRBJ2-2; no clear D. V was cut by 4 bases and J by 6 bases, with 6 bases left in between. The germline CDR1 and CDR2 sequences are SEHNR and FQNEAQ (reference sequence). The length of the CDR3 is 12 residues. The CDR3 sequence: CASSSSAGELFF. The CDR3 bases are TGTGCCAGCAGCTCATCTGCCGGGGAGCTGTTTTTT.

This chain links TRBV28 with TRBJ2-7; D is tentatively TRBD1 or TRBD2 (5 bases each). V was trimmed by 6 bases and J by 0 bases, leaving 18 bases between them. Germline assignment: CDR1 MDHEN and CDR2 SYDVKM. This CDR3 is 16 amino acids long. The CDR3 DNA follows: TGTGCCAGCAGGGTCCGTCTGGGGGTCGCCTCCTACGAGCAGTACTTC. It codes for CASRVRLGVASYEQYF.

This clone was observed a few times. The V call is TRBV7-8, the J call TRBJ1-5; tentatively, D is TRBD1 (5 bases). The CDR3 runs to 13 residues. V lost 7 bases and J 4 bases, leaving 11 bases between the germline ends. The V gene's germline CDR1 is SGHVS and CDR2 FQNEAQ. The CDR3 DNA follows: TGTGCCAGCACGACAGACATGAATCAGCCCCAGCATTTT. It encodes CASTTDMNQPQHF.

The chain couples TRBV21-1 to TRBJ2-1; the table's D call, TRBD1, has no DNA check behind it. TRBV21-1 is designated a pseudogene. This CDR3 is built from 15 residues. Here the CDR3 reads CASSIRQGSYNEQFF. As DNA, the CDR3 is TGTGCCAGCAGCATACGACAGGGGTCCTACAATGAGCAGTTCTTC.

The chain joins TRBV5-1 to TRBJ2-3; possibly TRBD1 or TRBD2 for D (5 bases each). The germline V gene encodes CDR1 SGHRS and CDR2 YFSETQ. Trimming removed 7 bases from V and 2 bases from J, with 14 bases in between. The CDR3 runs to 14 residues. The CDR3: CASGDGAVTDTQYF. CDR3 bases: TGCGCCAGCGGGGACGGCGCGGTCACAGATACGCAGTATTTT.

This clone appeared once. This chain uses TRBV30 with TRBJ1-1; a weak D match, TRBD1 (6 bases). CDR1 GTSNPN and CDR2 SVGIG come from the germline V gene (reference sequence). The CDR3 sequence is 14 residues long. V lost 2 bases and J lost 4, with 14 bases in between. This CDR3 reads CAWSSTGFRTEAFF. Here the CDR3 DNA reads TGTGCCTGGAGTTCCACAGGGTTTCGCACTGAAGCTTTCTTT.

The chain combines TRBV2 with TRBJ1-1; D may be TRBD1 (5 bases). There are 14 residues in the CDR3. V was pared by 8 bases and J by 3 bases, with 16 bases between. Per germline, CDR1 SNHLY and CDR2 FYNNEI. The CDR3 region is CASQSGGTDTEAFF. CDR3 in DNA: TGTGCCAGCCAATCTGGGGGTACAGACACTGAAGCTTTCTTT.

This chain uses TRBV29-1 with TRBJ2-6, with D possibly TRBD1 on 6 matching bases. The CDR3 is 16 amino acids. The germline V and J ends were trimmed by 7 bases and 0 bases, with 16 bases remaining between them. CDR1 and CDR2 (germline): SQVTM, ANQGSEA. The CDR3 DNA reads TGCAGCGCGACCCGGGACACCGACTCTGGGGCCAACGTCCTGACTTTC. Amino acid sequence: CSATRDTDSGANVLTF.